This TCR beta chain was identified during a study of PD-1 blockade in classical Hodgkin lymphoma. This sample's time point: newly diagnosed, previously untreated cHL patient sample. Trimming removed 6 bases from V and 3 bases from J, with 26 bases in between. This CDR3 has 18 amino acids. The V gene's germline CDR1 is MDHEN and CDR2 SYDVKM. Measured with immunoSEQ multiplex PCR; TCRdb has only the in-frame clones, and not every one. The sample holds 45,000 or so clones, about nine tenths seen once. Sequenced: peripheral blood mononuclear cells (PBMCs). This receptor was obtained from a human donor with classical Hodgkin lymphoma. The chain is built from TRBV28 and TRBJ1-1; a possible D gene is TRBD1 (5 bases). The CDR3 region is CASSRYGVQGGTDTEAFF. The DNA of the CDR3 is TGTGCCAGCAGCCGCTATGGGGTGCAGGGAGGGACGGACACTGAAGCTTTCTTT.